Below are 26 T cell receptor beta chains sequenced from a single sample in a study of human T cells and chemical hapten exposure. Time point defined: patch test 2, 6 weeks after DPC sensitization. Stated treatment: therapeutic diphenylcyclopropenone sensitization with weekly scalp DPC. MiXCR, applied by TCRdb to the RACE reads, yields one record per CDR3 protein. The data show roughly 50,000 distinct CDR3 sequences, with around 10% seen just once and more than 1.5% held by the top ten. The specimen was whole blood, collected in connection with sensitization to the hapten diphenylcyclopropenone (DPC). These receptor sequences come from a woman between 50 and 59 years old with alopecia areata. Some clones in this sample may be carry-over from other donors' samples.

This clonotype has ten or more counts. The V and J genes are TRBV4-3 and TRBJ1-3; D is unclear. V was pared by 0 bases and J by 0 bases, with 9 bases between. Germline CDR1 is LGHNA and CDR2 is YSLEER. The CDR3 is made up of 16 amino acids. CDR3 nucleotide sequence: TGCGCCAGCAGCCAAGAGACTCTAGGCTCTGGAAACACCATATATTTT. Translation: CASSQETLGSGNTIYF.

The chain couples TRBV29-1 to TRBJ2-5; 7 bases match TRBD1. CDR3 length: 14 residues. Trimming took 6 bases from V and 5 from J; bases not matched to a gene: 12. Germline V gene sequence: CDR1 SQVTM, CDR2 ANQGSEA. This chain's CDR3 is CSVSRGPLDETQYF. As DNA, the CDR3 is TGCAGCGTCTCGAGGGGGCCCCTTGATGAGACCCAGTACTTC.

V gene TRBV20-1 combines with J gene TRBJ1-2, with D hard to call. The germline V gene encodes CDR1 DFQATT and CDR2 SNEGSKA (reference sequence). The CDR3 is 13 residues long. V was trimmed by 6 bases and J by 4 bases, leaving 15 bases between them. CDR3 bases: TGCAGTGCCCTTATGTGGGAACTCTATGGCTACACCTTC. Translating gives CSALMWELYGYTF.

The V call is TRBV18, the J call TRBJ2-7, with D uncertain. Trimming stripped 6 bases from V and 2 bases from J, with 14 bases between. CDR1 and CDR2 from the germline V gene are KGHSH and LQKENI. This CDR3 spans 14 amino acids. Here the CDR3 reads CASSPKLQAYEQYF. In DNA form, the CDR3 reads TGTGCCAGCTCGCCTAAACTGCAAGCCTACGAGCAGTACTTC.

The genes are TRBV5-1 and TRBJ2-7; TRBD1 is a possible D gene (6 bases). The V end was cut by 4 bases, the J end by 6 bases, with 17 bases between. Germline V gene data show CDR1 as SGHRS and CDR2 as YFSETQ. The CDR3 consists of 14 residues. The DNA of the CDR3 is TGCGCCAGCAGCGGATTACAGGGATCGGGCGAGCAGTACTTC. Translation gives CASSGLQGSGEQYF.

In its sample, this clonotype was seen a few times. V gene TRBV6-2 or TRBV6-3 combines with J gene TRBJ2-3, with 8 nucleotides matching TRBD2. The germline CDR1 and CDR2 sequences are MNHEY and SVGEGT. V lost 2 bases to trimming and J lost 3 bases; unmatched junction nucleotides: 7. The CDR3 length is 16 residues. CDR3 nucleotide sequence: TGTGCCAGCAGTTACAGACCGGGACTAGAAACAGATACGCAGTATTTT. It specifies CASSYRPGLETDTQYF.

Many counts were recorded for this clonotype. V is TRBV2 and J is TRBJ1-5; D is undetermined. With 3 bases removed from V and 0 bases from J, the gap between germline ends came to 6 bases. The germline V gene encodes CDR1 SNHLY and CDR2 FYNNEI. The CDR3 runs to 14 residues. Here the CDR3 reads CASSDRVSNQPQHF. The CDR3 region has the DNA TGTGCCAGCAGTGATAGGGTTAGCAATCAGCCCCAGCATTTT.

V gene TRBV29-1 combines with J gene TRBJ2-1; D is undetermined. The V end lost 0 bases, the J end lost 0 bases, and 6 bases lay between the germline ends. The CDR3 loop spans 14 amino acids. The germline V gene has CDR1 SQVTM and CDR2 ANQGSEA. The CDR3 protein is CSVEDLSSYNEQFF. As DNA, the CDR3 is TGCAGCGTTGAAGACTTAAGCTCCTACAATGAGCAGTTCTTC.

CDR3 protein: CASSSTGGSISNQPQHF. The CDR3 DNA is TGTGCCAGCAGCTCCACAGGGGGCTCTATTAGCAATCAGCCCCAGCATTTT. The V gene is TRBV7-9, the J gene TRBJ1-5; 9 bases agree with TRBD1. The germline V gene has CDR1 SEHNR and CDR2 FQNEAQ (reference sequence). This CDR3 region has 17 residues. V trimming: 4 bases; J trimming: 0 bases; junction bases outside the gene matches: 7.

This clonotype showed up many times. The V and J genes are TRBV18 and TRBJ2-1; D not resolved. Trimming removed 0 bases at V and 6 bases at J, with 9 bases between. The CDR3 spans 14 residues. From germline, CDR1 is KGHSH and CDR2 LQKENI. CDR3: CASSPPYIGNEQFF. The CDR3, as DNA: TGTGCCAGCTCACCACCGTACATTGGCAATGAGCAGTTCTTC.

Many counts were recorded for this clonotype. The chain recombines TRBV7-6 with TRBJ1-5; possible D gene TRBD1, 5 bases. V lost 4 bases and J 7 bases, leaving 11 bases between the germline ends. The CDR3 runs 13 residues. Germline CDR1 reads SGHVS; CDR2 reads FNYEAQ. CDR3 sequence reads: CASSWGRGQPQHF. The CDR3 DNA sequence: TGTGCCAGCAGCTGGGGAAGGGGCCAGCCCCAGCATTTT.

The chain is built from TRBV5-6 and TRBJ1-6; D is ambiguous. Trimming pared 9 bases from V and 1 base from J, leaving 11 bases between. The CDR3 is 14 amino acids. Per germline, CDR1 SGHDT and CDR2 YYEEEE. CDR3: CATARDSYNSPLHF. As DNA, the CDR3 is TGTGCCACAGCCCGGGATTCCTATAATTCACCCCTCCACTTT.

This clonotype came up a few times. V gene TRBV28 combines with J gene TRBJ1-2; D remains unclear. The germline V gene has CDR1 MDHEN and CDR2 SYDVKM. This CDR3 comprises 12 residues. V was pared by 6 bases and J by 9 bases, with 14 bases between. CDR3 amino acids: CASRTGSRSYTF. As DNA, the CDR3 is TGTGCCAGCAGGACCGGGTCGAGGAGCTACACCTTC.

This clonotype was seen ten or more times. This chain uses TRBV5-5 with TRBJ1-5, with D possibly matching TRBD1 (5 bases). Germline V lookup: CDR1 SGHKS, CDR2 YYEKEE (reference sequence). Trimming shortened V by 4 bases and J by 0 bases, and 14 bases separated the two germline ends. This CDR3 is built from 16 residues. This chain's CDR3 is CASSDGTRNSNQPQHF. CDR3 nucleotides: TGTGCCAGCAGCGACGGGACGCGGAATAGCAATCAGCCCCAGCATTTT.

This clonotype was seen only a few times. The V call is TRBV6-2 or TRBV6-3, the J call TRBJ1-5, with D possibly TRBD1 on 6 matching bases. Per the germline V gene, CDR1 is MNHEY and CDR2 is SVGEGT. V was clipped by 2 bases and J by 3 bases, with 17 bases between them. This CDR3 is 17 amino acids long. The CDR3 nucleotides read TGTGCCAGCAGTTACCCCCGGCGGGGGGCCCTCAATCAGCCCCAGCATTTT. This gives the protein CASSYPRRGALNQPQHF.

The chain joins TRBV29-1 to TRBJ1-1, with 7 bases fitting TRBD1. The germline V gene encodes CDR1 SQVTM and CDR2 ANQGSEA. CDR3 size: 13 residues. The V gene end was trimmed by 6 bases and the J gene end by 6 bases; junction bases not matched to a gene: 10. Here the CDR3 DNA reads TGCAGCGTACCGGGACAGTTGGGCCCTGAAGCTTTCTTT. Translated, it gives CSVPGQLGPEAFF.

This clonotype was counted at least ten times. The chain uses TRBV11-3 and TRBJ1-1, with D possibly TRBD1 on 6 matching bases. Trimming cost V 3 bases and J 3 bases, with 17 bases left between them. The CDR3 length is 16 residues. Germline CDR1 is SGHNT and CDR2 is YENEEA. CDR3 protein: CASSLGGMEGDTEAFF. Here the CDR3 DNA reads TGTGCCAGCAGCTTGGGTGGTATGGAGGGGGACACTGAAGCTTTCTTT.

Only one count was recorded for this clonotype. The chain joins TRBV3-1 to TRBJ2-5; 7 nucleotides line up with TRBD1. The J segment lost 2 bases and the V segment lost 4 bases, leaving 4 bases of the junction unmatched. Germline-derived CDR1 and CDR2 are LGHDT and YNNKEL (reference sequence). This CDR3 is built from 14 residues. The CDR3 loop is CASSLGQRQETQYF. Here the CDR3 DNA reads TGTGCCAGCAGCCTGGGACAGCGTCAAGAGACCCAGTACTTC.

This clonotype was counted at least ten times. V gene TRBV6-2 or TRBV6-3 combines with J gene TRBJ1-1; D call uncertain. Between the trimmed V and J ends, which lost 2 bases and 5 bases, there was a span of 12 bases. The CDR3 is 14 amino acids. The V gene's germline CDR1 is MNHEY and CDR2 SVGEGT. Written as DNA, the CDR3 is TGTGCCAGCAGTTACATGGAGGTTTCGACTGAAGCTTTCTTT. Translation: CASSYMEVSTEAFF.

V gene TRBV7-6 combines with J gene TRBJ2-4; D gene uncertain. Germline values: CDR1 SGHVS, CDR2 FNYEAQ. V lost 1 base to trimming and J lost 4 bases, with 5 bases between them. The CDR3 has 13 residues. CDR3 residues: CASSLDVKNIQYF. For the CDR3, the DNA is TGTGCCAGCAGCTTAGACGTGAAAAACATTCAGTACTTC.

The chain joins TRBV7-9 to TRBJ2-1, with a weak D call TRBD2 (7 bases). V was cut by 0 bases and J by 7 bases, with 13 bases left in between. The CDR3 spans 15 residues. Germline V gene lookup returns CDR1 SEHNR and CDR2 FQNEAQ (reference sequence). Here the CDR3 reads CASSLAGGPLNEQFF. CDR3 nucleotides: TGTGCCAGCAGCTTAGCGGGGGGGCCTTTGAATGAGCAGTTCTTC. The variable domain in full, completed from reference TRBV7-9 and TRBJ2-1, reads DTGVSQNPRHKITKRGQNVTFRCDPISEHNRLYWYRQTLGQGPEFLTYFQNEAQLEKSRLLSDRFSAERPKGSFSTLEIQRTEQGDSAMYLCASSLAGGPLNEQFFGPGTRLTVL.

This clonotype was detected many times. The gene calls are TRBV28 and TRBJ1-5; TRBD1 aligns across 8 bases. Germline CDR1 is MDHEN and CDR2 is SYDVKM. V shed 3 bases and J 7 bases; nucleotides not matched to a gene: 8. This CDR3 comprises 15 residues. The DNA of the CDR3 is TGTGCCAGCAGTTTCTCAGCAGGGGGCCGGCAGCCCCAGCATTTT. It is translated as CASSFSAGGRQPQHF.

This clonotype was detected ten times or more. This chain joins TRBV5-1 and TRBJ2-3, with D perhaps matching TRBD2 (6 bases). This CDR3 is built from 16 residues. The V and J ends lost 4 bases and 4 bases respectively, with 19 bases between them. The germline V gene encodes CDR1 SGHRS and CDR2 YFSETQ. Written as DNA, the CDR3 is TGCGCCAGCAGCCCCTGGACTAACTCTTTCCCAGATACGCAGTATTTT. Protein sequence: CASSPWTNSFPDTQYF.

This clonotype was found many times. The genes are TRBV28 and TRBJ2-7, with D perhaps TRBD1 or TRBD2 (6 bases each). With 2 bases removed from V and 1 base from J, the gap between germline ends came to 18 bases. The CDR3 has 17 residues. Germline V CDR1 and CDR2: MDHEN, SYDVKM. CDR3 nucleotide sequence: TGTGCCAGCAGTTTAAATGAGGGGGGCGCAGGATCCTACGAGCAGTACTTC. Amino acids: CASSLNEGGAGSYEQYF. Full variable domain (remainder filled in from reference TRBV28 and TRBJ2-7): DVKVTQSSRYLVKRTGEKVFLECVQDMDHENMFWYRQDPGLGLRLIYFSYDVKMKEKGDIPEGYSVSREKKERFSLILESASTNQTSMYLCASSLNEGGAGSYEQYFGPGTRLTVT.

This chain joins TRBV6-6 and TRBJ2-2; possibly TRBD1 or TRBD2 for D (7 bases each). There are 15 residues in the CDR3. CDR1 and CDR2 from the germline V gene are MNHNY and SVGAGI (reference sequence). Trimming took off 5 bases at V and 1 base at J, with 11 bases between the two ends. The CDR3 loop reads CASSKRDRNTGELFF. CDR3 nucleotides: TGTGCCAGCAGTAAGCGGGACAGGAACACCGGGGAGCTGTTTTTT.

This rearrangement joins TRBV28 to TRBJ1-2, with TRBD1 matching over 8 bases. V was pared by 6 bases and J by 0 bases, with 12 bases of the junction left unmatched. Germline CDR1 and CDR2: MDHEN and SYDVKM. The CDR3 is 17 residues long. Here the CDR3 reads CASSPTPGTGPNYGYTF. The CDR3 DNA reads TGTGCCAGCAGCCCCACGCCGGGGACAGGCCCTAACTATGGCTACACCTTC.